A selection of T cell receptor beta chains follows, all from one sample in a study of blood T cells in healthy people across ages. TCRdb passed the 5' RACE reads through MiXCR, listing each CDR3 protein once. The data contain 650,000 to 800,000 distinct CDR3 sequences, approximately 48% of them singletons. Sequencing was done on a sample of blood. These TCRs come from a man aged 55 to 69 in good health. CDR3s include the opening cysteine and the closing phenylalanine or tryptophan.

j_call	v_call	cdr3_aa
TRBJ2-5	TRBV7-2	CASGGTGQSQETQYF
TRBJ2-5	TRBV28	CAGSIWTGVQETQYF
TRBJ2-1	TRBV20-1	CSARKTGRGEQFF
TRBJ1-1	TRBV29-1	CSVGTGGHTEAFF
TRBJ2-7	TRBV20-1	CSAVGHLYEQYF
TRBJ1-6	TRBV4-3	CASSQARTSSYNSPLHF
TRBJ2-7	TRBV29-1	CSVGGFFYEQYF
TRBJ1-6	TRBV20-1	CSARDPGAMSPLHF
TRBJ2-1	TRBV11-3	CASSPGLAGLSSYNEQFF
TRBJ2-3	TRBV28	CASNSGGAPDTQYF
TRBJ2-4	TRBV6-2/TRBV6-3	CASSSPGQLAKNIQYF
TRBJ2-3	TRBV7-9	CVSSRRDREDTQYF
TRBJ2-7	TRBV7-6	CASSVQGAWEQYF
TRBJ1-5	TRBV18	CASSPWGQPQHF
TRBJ2-4	TRBV6-5	CASSPGTGNGMYF
TRBJ2-5	TRBV4-1	CASSSTLGKETQYF
TRBJ2-2	TRBV29-1	CSVGPDTGELFF
TRBJ1-1	TRBV6-2/TRBV6-3	CASKPGYTEAFF
TRBJ1-1	TRBV20-1	CSASDGLQNTEAFF
TRBJ2-5	TRBV27	CASSSLLQETQYF
TRBJ1-5	TRBV6-6	CASSYSTGVGSPQHF
TRBJ2-1	TRBV4-3	CASRQVSGGANEQFF
TRBJ2-5	TRBV20-1	CSARPSWTAETQYF
TRBJ1-2	TRBV7-2	CASSIETGRDYTF
TRBJ2-4	TRBV7-2	CASSLAAAGLTKNIQYF
TRBJ2-7	TRBV6-5	CASSYSIGLKGTGTYEQYF
TRBJ2-5	TRBV24-1	CATSEKGWETQYF
TRBJ2-7	TRBV4-3	CASSQVSSGYNEQYF
TRBJ2-4	TRBV11-2	CASSLGLAGALNKNIQYF
TRBJ2-5	TRBV20-1	CSVHLSGSQETQYF
TRBJ2-5	TRBV10-3	CAISESRDRGQETQYF
TRBJ1-4	TRBV7-6	CASGTEKLFF
TRBJ2-7	TRBV5-6	CASSLRTGTGEQYF
TRBJ2-1	TRBV5-1	CASSPGGQRYNEQFF
TRBJ1-4	TRBV29-1	CSVVENEKLFF